The 28 T cell receptor beta chains given below trace back to one sample, sequenced in a study of identical twins. Using its own MiXCR run on the 5' RACE reads, TCRdb lists one record per CDR3 protein. Seen here are roughly 720,000 distinct CDR3 sequences, 15% to 20% observed once, and the top ten hold around 13%. The same sample was also used in a study of T cells expressing NK-cell markers.

Specimen: PBMCs. All receptors come from a woman in her late teens or twenties in good health.

The V call is TRBV2, the J call TRBJ2-7; D is tentatively TRBD1 or TRBD2 (5 bases each). With 1 base removed from V and 0 bases from J, the gap between germline ends came to 10 bases. Germline V gene data show CDR1 as SNHLY and CDR2 as FYNNEI. The CDR3 loop spans 15 amino acids. As DNA, the CDR3 is TGTGCCAGCAGTGAAGGTGGGACCCTCTCCTACGAGCAGTACTTC. It encodes CASSEGGTLSYEQYF.

The chain couples TRBV10-3 to TRBJ2-3; D ambiguous. The germline gives CDR1 ENHRY, CDR2 SYGVKD. The CDR3 is made up of 15 amino acids. Trimming pared 0 bases from V and 3 bases from J, leaving 10 bases between. In DNA form, the CDR3 reads TGTGCCATCAGTGAGTCCACGCCGCGGACAGATACGCAGTATTTT. Translated: CAISESTPRTDTQYF.

This rearrangement joins TRBV29-1 to TRBJ1-2, with 7 positions matching TRBD1. Trimming at V came to 2 bases and at J to 7 bases, leaving 10 bases not matched to a gene. This CDR3 is built from 14 residues. CDR1 is SQVTM, CDR2 ANQGSEA, per germline. The CDR3 region is CSVEPWTGLSGYTF. Written as DNA, the CDR3 is TGCAGCGTTGAACCCTGGACAGGTTTGAGTGGCTACACCTTC.

This clonotype has only a few counts. V and J are TRBV6-5 and TRBJ2-3; D is unresolved. V was pared by 8 bases and J by 6 bases, with 9 bases between. The CDR3 length is 11 residues. Germline V lookup: CDR1 MNHEY, CDR2 SVGAGI. The CDR3 protein is CASHDGDTQYF. As DNA, the CDR3 is TGTGCCAGCCACGACGGGGATACGCAGTATTTT.

The V call is TRBV20-1, the J call TRBJ1-6; the D is unclear. The germline V gene encodes CDR1 DFQATT and CDR2 SNEGSKA (reference sequence). The CDR3 contains 14 residues. Trimming shortened V by 6 bases and J by 3 bases, and 12 bases separated the two germline ends. The CDR3 reads CSARSRLYNSPLHF. For the CDR3, the DNA is TGCAGTGCAAGATCCCGGCTCTATAATTCACCCCTCCACTTT.

CDR3 protein: CASRSPSSGRENEQFF. Written as DNA, the CDR3 is TGTGCCAGCAGAAGCCCCAGTAGCGGGAGGGAGAATGAGCAGTTCTTC. The chain is built from TRBV12-3 or TRBV12-4 and TRBJ2-1; 11 nucleotides align to TRBD2. V was clipped by 6 bases and J by 7 bases; unmatched bases: 11. The CDR3 runs 16 residues.

The V call is TRBV10-3, the J call TRBJ1-1; the match to TRBD1 covers 9 bases. Germline loops: CDR1 ENHRY, CDR2 SYGVKD. After removal of 6 bases from V and 3 bases from J, the junction contained 5 bases not matched to a gene. The CDR3 sequence is 14 residues long. The chain's CDR3 is CAISEGQGYTEAFF. As DNA, the CDR3 is TGTGCCATCAGCGAGGGACAGGGTTACACTGAAGCTTTCTTT.

This chain connects TRBV7-3 to TRBJ2-1, with a possible D match to TRBD1 (6 bases). There are 14 residues in the CDR3. Germline CDR1 reads SGHTA; CDR2 reads FQGTGA. Trimming cost V 5 bases and J 8 bases, with 16 bases left between them. Here the CDR3 reads CASSKRTGIDEQFF. Here the CDR3 DNA reads TGTGCCAGCAGCAAACGTACAGGGATAGATGAGCAGTTCTTC.

This clonotype was picked up a small number of times. The chain couples TRBV13 to TRBJ2-5; the D gene is possibly TRBD2 (5 bases). Germline assignment: CDR1 PRHDT and CDR2 FYEKMQ (reference sequence). CDR3 size: 14 residues. Trimming took off 3 bases at V and 5 bases at J, with 13 bases between the two ends. The CDR3 nucleotides are TGTGCCAGCAGCTTGAGGGAGATCGGGGAGACCCAGTACTTC. Translation gives CASSLREIGETQYF.

The V and J genes are TRBV18 and TRBJ1-1; D uncertain. The CDR3 has 11 amino acids. With 0 bases removed from V and 8 bases from J, the gap between germline ends came to 4 bases. Germline CDR1 KGHSH, CDR2 LQKENI. The CDR3 nucleotides read TGTGCCAGCTCACCACCAGGGGAAGCTTTCTTT. Its protein is CASSPPGEAFF.

The chain uses TRBV5-1 and TRBJ1-1; 8 bases fit TRBD1. V lost 1 base and J lost 4; bases outside the gene matches: 6. The germline V gene has CDR1 SGHRS and CDR2 YFSETQ. The length of the CDR3 is 15 residues. The CDR3 sequence: CASSLLGQGSTEAFF. CDR3 in DNA: TGCGCCAGCAGCTTGTTAGGACAGGGAAGCACTGAAGCTTTCTTT.

This clonotype was detected only a few times. V and J are TRBV12-3 or TRBV12-4 and TRBJ2-2, with D hard to call. This CDR3 is built from 13 residues. V lost 2 bases and J lost 6, with 7 bases in between. The CDR3 region has the DNA TGTGCCAGCAGTTTATTGGTTCCCGGGGAGCTGTTTTTT. This gives the protein CASSLLVPGELFF.

The table lists this clonotype with a few counts. V usage is TRBV7-8 and J usage is TRBJ2-1; D unclear. This CDR3 is built from 12 residues. CDR1 and CDR2 (germline): SGHVS, FQNEAQ. Deletions cut 4 bases from V and 7 bases from J, with 8 bases between. CDR3 loop: CASSSERNEQFF. The CDR3 coding sequence is TGTGCCAGCAGCTCGGAAAGGAATGAGCAGTTCTTC.

There are a few counts of this clonotype. The chain has TRBV20-1 and TRBJ1-1; D possibly corresponds to TRBD1 (5 bases). Trimming shortened V by 3 bases and J by 6 bases, and 11 bases separated the two germline ends. The CDR3 sequence is 12 residues long. Germline V lookup: CDR1 DFQATT, CDR2 SNEGSKA (reference sequence). In DNA form, the CDR3 reads TGCAGTGCTAGCAGGGTTTACTCTGAAGCTTTCTTT. Its protein is CSASRVYSEAFF.

This clonotype showed up just a few times. The chain carries TRBV7-2 and TRBJ2-3, with D hard to call. Trimming took off 1 base at V and 11 bases at J, with 19 bases between the two ends. The CDR3 contains 15 residues. Germline CDR1 reads SGHTA; CDR2 reads FQGNSA. The CDR3 sequence: CASSLVFDSMQRQYF. DNA for the CDR3: TGTGCCAGCAGCTTAGTTTTCGATTCTATGCAGCGGCAGTATTTT.

This clonotype has a count of ten or more. The chain uses TRBV7-9 and TRBJ2-2, with D possibly matching TRBD1 (5 bases). Germline V gene data show CDR1 as SEHNR and CDR2 as FQNEAQ (reference sequence). This CDR3 spans 16 amino acids. With 0 bases removed from V and 0 bases from J, the gap between germline ends came to 8 bases. The CDR3 region has the DNA TGTGCCAGCAGCTTAGCGGGGCTAGCGAACACCGGGGAGCTGTTTTTT. It yields the protein CASSLAGLANTGELFF.

This clonotype was picked up a small number of times. The V gene is TRBV21-1, the J gene TRBJ2-7; the listed D gene, TRBD2, was not tested against the DNA. TRBV21-1 is annotated as a pseudogene. The CDR3 runs 15 residues. DNA for the CDR3: TGTGCCAGCAGCAAATGGGCCGGAATTCACTACGAGCAGTACTTC. Translated: CASSKWAGIHYEQYF.

This chain uses TRBV6-2 or TRBV6-3 with TRBJ2-1; 10 nucleotides line up with TRBD1. Germline V CDR1 and CDR2: MNHEY, SVGEGT. With V trimmed by 4 bases and J by 1 base, 16 bases remained unmatched. The CDR3 runs to 20 residues. The CDR3 spells CASSWPVGTGAKGSYNEQFF. Here the CDR3 DNA reads TGTGCCAGCAGTTGGCCGGTGGGGACAGGGGCGAAAGGGTCCTACAATGAGCAGTTCTTC.

This clonotype was observed a handful of times. J is TRBJ1-5 and V is TRBV7-2; D gene unclear. Germline V gene lookup returns CDR1 SGHTA and CDR2 FQGNSA. The CDR3 contains 16 residues. Trimming cost V 5 bases and J 0 bases, with 14 bases left between them. In nucleotides, the CDR3 is TGTGCCAGCAGCCGAGCAGGAGTTTATAGCAATCAGCCCCAGCATTTT. The encoded protein is CASSRAGVYSNQPQHF.

The CDR3 sequence: CSAAGRTGAFF. As DNA, the CDR3 is TGCAGTGCTGCCGGACGTACCGGAGCTTTCTTT. The rearrangement links TRBV20-1 to TRBJ1-1; D gene uncertain. The CDR3 sequence is 11 residues long. V was trimmed by 5 bases and J by 10 bases, leaving 14 bases between them. Germline lookup yields CDR1 DFQATT and CDR2 SNEGSKA (reference sequence).

This rearrangement joins TRBV5-1 to TRBJ2-1; D may be TRBD1 or TRBD2 (7 bases each). V lost 1 base and J lost 4, with 12 bases in between. This CDR3 contains 15 residues. The germline V gene encodes CDR1 SGHRS and CDR2 YFSETQ. The chain's CDR3 is CASSLRQGLYNEQFF. CDR3 coding DNA: TGCGCCAGCAGCTTGAGACAGGGACTATACAATGAGCAGTTCTTC.

There are a few counts of this clonotype. The V and J genes are TRBV7-2 and TRBJ2-7; no definite D call. V lost 1 base and J 0 bases, leaving 10 bases between the germline ends. CDR3 length equals 15 residues. The germline CDR1 and CDR2 sequences are SGHTA and FQGNSA. The CDR3 sequence: CASSLDTSSSYEQYF. The CDR3, as DNA: TGTGCCAGCAGCTTAGACACCTCCAGCTCCTACGAGCAGTACTTC.

This clonotype was seen more than once but under ten times. The chain employs TRBV29-1 and TRBJ2-1; a possible D gene is TRBD2 (6 bases). Trimming removed 7 bases from V and 8 bases from J, with 18 bases in between. The CDR3 contains 13 residues. Germline values: CDR1 SQVTM, CDR2 ANQGSEA. DNA of the CDR3: TGCAGCGGTAGCGAGTCTAGCGTGCATGAGCAGTTCTTC. Protein product: CSGSESSVHEQFF.

In this sample, this clonotype turned up a few times. The V call is TRBV7-2, the J call TRBJ2-5; perhaps TRBD2 as D (6 bases). The CDR3 is 16 residues long. The V gene lost 1 base and the J gene lost 7 bases, with 19 bases spanning the gap. Germline loops: CDR1 SGHTA, CDR2 FQGNSA. The CDR3 DNA is TGTGCCAGCAGCTTAGGTTATGCGGGGCCGACGGGGACCCAGTACTTC. Its protein is CASSLGYAGPTGTQYF.

The chain carries TRBV20-1 and TRBJ2-4, with 7 nucleotides matching TRBD1. Trimming cost V 3 bases and J 3 bases; bases outside gene matches: 5. Germline V gene data show CDR1 as DFQATT and CDR2 as SNEGSKA (reference sequence). The CDR3 consists of 14 residues. CDR3 protein: CSASPPGGKNIQYF. The CDR3 DNA follows: TGCAGTGCTAGCCCTCCAGGGGGCAAAAACATTCAGTACTTC.

This clonotype was counted between two and nine times. The chain carries TRBV20-1 and TRBJ2-7; tentative D call: TRBD2 (5 bases). The CDR3 consists of 13 residues. Germline CDR1 reads DFQATT; CDR2 reads SNEGSKA (reference sequence). Trimming took off 3 bases at V and 3 bases at J, with 12 bases between the two ends. This chain's CDR3 is CSASSRRVYEQYF. The CDR3, as DNA: TGCAGTGCTAGCTCTAGGCGGGTCTACGAGCAGTACTTC.

V gene TRBV10-3 combines with J gene TRBJ2-3; D might be TRBD2 (5 bases). Germline loops: CDR1 ENHRY, CDR2 SYGVKD. V was shortened by 2 bases and J by 3 bases, with 12 bases between the two germline ends. The CDR3 is 15 amino acids. This CDR3 is CAISEQAAATDTQYF. In DNA, the CDR3 is TGTGCCATCAGTGAGCAGGCAGCGGCTACAGATACGCAGTATTTT.

The chain links TRBV7-8 to TRBJ2-5, with 7 bases matching TRBD1. V dropped 5 bases and J dropped 4; count of bases not matched to a gene: 7. The CDR3 is 14 residues long. In germline, CDR1 is SGHVS, CDR2 FQNEAQ. In nucleotides, the CDR3 is TGTGCCAGCAGCGCCGACAGGGTTTCAGAGACCCAGTACTTC. Its protein is CASSADRVSETQYF.